This T cell receptor beta chain was documented in a study of T cells after yellow fever vaccination. Each CDR3 protein gets one entry after TCRdb re-called the 5' RACE reads with MiXCR. Here the sample spans some 48,000 distinct CDR3 sequences, around 6.4% being singletons. Germline assignment: CDR1 MNHEY and CDR2 SVGAGI. This CDR3 spans 13 amino acids. V gave up 8 bases and J gave up 7 bases, with 17 bases separating them. This clonotype was picked up many times. The clonotype originates from a young man who received the YFV17D yellow fever vaccine. The chain couples TRBV6-5 to TRBJ1-2; D gene unclear. This sample comprised PBMCs, either bulk or a sorted T-cell subset (CD4+, CD8+, memory, or dextramer-sorted; not recorded which), obtained 45 days after the yellow fever booster vaccination. CDR3: CASRYSGVGGYTF. CDR3 nucleotides: TGTGCCAGCCGCTACAGTGGCGTTGGTGGCTACACCTTC.